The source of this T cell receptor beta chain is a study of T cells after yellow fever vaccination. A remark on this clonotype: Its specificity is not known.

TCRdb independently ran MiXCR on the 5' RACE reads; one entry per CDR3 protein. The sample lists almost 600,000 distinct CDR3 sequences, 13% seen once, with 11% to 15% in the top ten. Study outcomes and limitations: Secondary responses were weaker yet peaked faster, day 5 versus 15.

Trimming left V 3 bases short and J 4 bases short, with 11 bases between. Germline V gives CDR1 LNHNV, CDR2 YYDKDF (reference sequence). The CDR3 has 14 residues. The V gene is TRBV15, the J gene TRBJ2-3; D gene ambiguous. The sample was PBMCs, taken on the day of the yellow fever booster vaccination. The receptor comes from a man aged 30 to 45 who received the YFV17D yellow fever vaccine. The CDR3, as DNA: TGTGCCACCAGCAGTGCAAGCTATGCAGATACGCAGTATTTT. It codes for CATSSASYADTQYF.